The 17 T cell receptor beta chains below were found in one sample sequenced in a study of shared clonotypes between healthy human individuals. Generated by immunoSEQ multiplex PCR, the TCRdb table keeps only in-frame clones and is missing some. The table has a few hundred thousand clones, 73% seen once. Sequencing was performed on memory CD4+ T cells sorted from blood. Subset specified: CD45RA-negative fraction. The receptors stem from a man aged 25 to 40 in good health.

J is TRBJ2-7 and V is TRBV15; no clear D gene. Trimming removed 1 base at V and 7 bases at J, with 5 bases between. The CDR3 has 11 residues. The germline gives CDR1 LNHNV, CDR2 YYDKDF (reference sequence). CDR3 sequence (DNA): TGTGCCACCAGCAGAGGCTTGGAGCAGTACTTC. It encodes CATSRGLEQYF.

The gene calls are TRBV25-1 and TRBJ1-2, with a possible D match to TRBD1 (5 bases). Germline CDR1 reads MGHDK; CDR2 reads SYGVNS. The ends were cut back, 0 bases at V and 8 bases at J, with 16 bases in the middle. The CDR3 covers 15 residues. CDR3 bases: TGTGCCAGCAGTGAATACGGGGGTCCACTATACGGCTACACCTTC. Its translation is CASSEYGGPLYGYTF.

V gene TRBV18 combines with J gene TRBJ1-4; tentative D call: TRBD1 (5 bases). This CDR3 contains 17 residues. The V gene lost 1 base and the J gene lost 2 bases, with 14 bases spanning the gap. Germline CDR1 KGHSH, CDR2 LQKENI. For the CDR3, the DNA is TGTGCCAGCTCACCACTAGCCCGCCGGGGGACTAATGAAAAACTGTTTTTT. Its protein is CASSPLARRGTNEKLFF.

In the case of this clone: Distinct nucleotide sequences in the sample also encode this CDR3. V usage is TRBV11-2 and J usage is TRBJ2-1, with D unclear. Looked up from germline, CDR1 is SGHAT and CDR2 is FQNNGV. The CDR3 length is 12 residues. Trimming took 5 bases from V and 5 from J, leaving 7 bases between them. The CDR3 sequence: CASSPAHNEQFF. CDR3 nucleotide sequence: TGTGCCAGCAGCCCAGCCCACAATGAGCAGTTCTTC.

In this sample, this clone turned up once. This rearrangement joins TRBV7-8 to TRBJ2-3, with D hard to call. The CDR3 contains 15 residues. V lost 0 bases and J lost 4, with 11 bases in between. In germline, CDR1 is SGHVS, CDR2 FQNEAQ. This CDR3 reads CASSLAGRYADTQYF. CDR3 DNA sequence: TGTGCCAGCAGCTTAGCGGGTAGATACGCAGATACGCAGTATTTT.

The CDR3 here is CASSILTGVSYNEQFF. The CDR3 bases are TGTGCCAGCAGCATCCTTACAGGGGTCTCCTACAATGAGCAGTTCTTC. V and J are TRBV27 and TRBJ2-1; TRBD1 matches at 7 bases. V trimming: 6 bases; J trimming: 0 bases; junction bases outside the gene matches: 8. The germline CDR1 and CDR2 sequences are MNHEY and SMNVEV (reference sequence). The CDR3 has 16 amino acids.

This chain links TRBV15 with TRBJ2-7; D gene uncertain. Germline V gives CDR1 LNHNV, CDR2 YYDKDF (reference sequence). V was clipped by 1 base and J by 5 bases, with 12 bases between them. This CDR3 spans 14 amino acids. CDR3 DNA: TGTGCCACCAGCAGAGGTAGCAGCATGGACGAGCAGTACTTC. Encoded protein: CATSRGSSMDEQYF.

This clone occurred once. The chain uses TRBV20-1 and TRBJ2-3; D not resolved. Trimming took off 3 bases at V and 4 bases at J, with 5 bases between the two ends. This CDR3 is 11 amino acids long. The germline V gene encodes CDR1 DFQATT and CDR2 SNEGSKA (reference sequence). The CDR3 DNA reads as TGCAGTGCTAGCGAGGCAGATACGCAGTATTTT. It codes for CSASEADTQYF.

The genes are TRBV29-1 and TRBJ1-2; D perhaps matches TRBD1 (6 bases). CDR3 size: 11 residues. The germline CDR1 and CDR2 sequences are SQVTM and ANQGSEA. The germline V and J ends were trimmed by 4 bases and 8 bases, with 11 bases remaining between them. The CDR3 reads CSVADSPGYTF. CDR3 nucleotides: TGCAGCGTTGCGGACAGCCCAGGCTACACCTTC.

The J gene is TRBJ2-6, the V gene TRBV25-1; 7 bases line up with TRBD1. Germline V gives CDR1 MGHDK, CDR2 SYGVNS. The CDR3 contains 16 residues. Trimming cost V 4 bases and J 3 bases; bases outside gene matches: 6. CDR3 in amino acids: CASSGTGGFGANVLTF. The CDR3 coding sequence is TGTGCCAGCAGTGGGACAGGTGGCTTTGGGGCCAACGTCCTGACTTTC.

The rearrangement uses TRBV6-1 and TRBJ1-2; D possibly corresponds to TRBD1 (5 bases). Germline CDR1 and CDR2: MNHNS and SASEGT. The CDR3 spans 11 residues. V was cut by 4 bases and J by 8 bases, with 8 bases left in between. CDR3 in amino acids: CASSVHRGYTF. Here the CDR3 DNA reads TGTGCCAGCAGTGTGCACAGGGGCTACACCTTC.

This clone was recorded only once. The chain combines TRBV28 with TRBJ2-7; 8 nucleotides agree with TRBD1. V gave up 6 bases and J gave up 2 bases; unmatched junction bases: 3. CDR3 size: 13 residues. The germline V gene has CDR1 MDHEN and CDR2 SYDVKM. The CDR3 coding sequence is TGTGCCAGCAGGACGGGACAGGCCTACGAGCAGTACTTC. This sequence encodes CASRTGQAYEQYF.

Of note for this clone: The same CDR3 also results from other DNA sequences found in this sample. The chain carries TRBV5-6 and TRBJ2-5; D gene uncertain. This CDR3 region has 12 residues. Deletions cut 2 bases from V and 1 base from J, with 3 bases between. CDR1 is SGHDT, CDR2 YYEEEE, per germline. CDR3: CASSLSQETQYF. CDR3 nucleotide sequence: TGTGCCAGCAGCTTAAGCCAAGAGACCCAGTACTTC.

The J gene is TRBJ1-4, the V gene TRBV6-5; D is uncertain. Deletions cut 2 bases from V and 8 bases from J, with 12 bases between. The germline V gene encodes CDR1 MNHEY and CDR2 SVGAGI. The length of the CDR3 is 14 residues. The CDR3 DNA follows: TGTGCCAGCAGTTACAAAGGCCTAGGGGAAAAACTGTTTTTT. Translating it yields CASSYKGLGEKLFF.

The table lists this clone with a few counts. This sequence joins TRBV6-1 and TRBJ2-7; 7 nucleotides agree with TRBD1. The CDR3 covers 14 residues. Germline CDR1 is MNHNS and CDR2 is SASEGT. V trimming: 0 bases; J trimming: 6 bases; junction bases outside the gene matches: 5. Here the CDR3 DNA reads TGTGCCAGCAGTGAAGCAGGGGGCGGATTCGAGCAGTACTTC. It yields the protein CASSEAGGGFEQYF.

V and J are TRBV28 and TRBJ2-7; 9 bases line up with TRBD1. Trimming cost V 6 bases and J 2 bases; bases outside gene matches: 5. This CDR3 comprises 14 residues. The germline gives CDR1 MDHEN, CDR2 SYDVKM. CDR3 amino acids: CASSQQGATYEQYF. As DNA, the CDR3 is TGTGCCAGCAGCCAACAGGGGGCCACCTACGAGCAGTACTTC.

This clone was recorded a few times. The rearrangement links TRBV15 to TRBJ1-5; possibly TRBD1 for D (5 bases). Germline V gene lookup returns CDR1 LNHNV and CDR2 YYDKDF (reference sequence). V was pared by 8 bases and J by 0 bases, with 17 bases between. The CDR3 consists of 16 residues. CDR3 residues: CATRRWGEDSNQPQHF. The CDR3 nucleotides read TGTGCCACCCGGAGATGGGGGGAGGATAGCAATCAGCCCCAGCATTTT. Full variable domain (outside the CDR3, taken from reference TRBV15 and TRBJ1-5): DAMVIQNPRYQVTQFGKPVTLSCSQTLNHNVMYWYQQKSSQAPKLLFHYYDKDFNNEADTPDNFQSRRPNTSFCFLDIRSPGLGDTAMYLCATRRWGEDSNQPQHFGDGTRLSIL.